The 14 T cell receptor beta chains below all came from one sample that was sequenced in a study of T-cell reconstitution after alpha-beta-depleted transplantation in children. The TCRbeta library was prepared with unique molecular identifiers. TCRdb ran MiXCR on the PCR reads and lists one entry per CDR3 protein. The sample records 400,000 to 500,000 distinct CDR3 sequences, roughly 10% being singletons. Sequenced material: PBMCs from the stem cell graft donor, taken from the stem cell graft. These receptors originate from a human donor who donated a stem cell graft to a child with acute myeloid leukemia.

This clonotype was detected a few times. The chain carries TRBV20-1 and TRBJ2-7; 8 nucleotides align to TRBD2. The germline V gene encodes CDR1 DFQATT and CDR2 SNEGSKA (reference sequence). With V trimmed by 3 bases and J by 2 bases, 0 bases remained unmatched. The CDR3 covers 12 residues. The DNA for the CDR3 is TGCAGTGCTAGCGGGAGGGCCTACGAGCAGTACTTC. It yields the protein CSASGRAYEQYF.

The V call is TRBV20-1, the J call TRBJ2-7, with D unresolved. Germline CDR1 reads DFQATT; CDR2 reads SNEGSKA (reference sequence). The V and J ends lost 3 bases and 3 bases respectively, with 9 bases between them. This CDR3 is 12 amino acids long. The CDR3 region has the DNA TGCAGTGCTAGCGCCGGGCACTACGAGCAGTACTTC. Its translation: CSASAGHYEQYF.

This clonotype turned up a few times. The rearrangement joins TRBV7-2 to TRBJ2-5, with D possibly TRBD2 on 6 matching bases. This CDR3 is 14 amino acids long. Trimming left V 5 bases short and J 3 bases short, with 13 bases between. Germline V gene sequence: CDR1 SGHTA, CDR2 FQGNSA. The CDR3 protein is CASSASWGEETQYF. DNA for the CDR3: TGTGCCAGCAGCGCCTCTTGGGGGGAAGAGACCCAGTACTTC.

This clonotype turned up a few times. The chain links TRBV20-1 to TRBJ2-1, with TRBD2 matching over 7 bases. This CDR3 is built from 15 residues. Germline CDR1 and CDR2: DFQATT and SNEGSKA (reference sequence). With 3 bases clipped from V and 8 bases from J, the junction kept 13 bases outside the gene matches. CDR3 nucleotides: TGCAGTGCTAGTAAGCGCGGGGGAGGGATCGATGAGCAGTTCTTC. It yields the protein CSASKRGGGIDEQFF.

This clonotype was seen more than once but under ten times. The rearrangement joins TRBV9 to TRBJ1-2; a possible D gene is TRBD1 (6 bases). The CDR3 totals 14 residues. The ends were cut back, 3 bases at V and 8 bases at J, with 17 bases in the middle. Germline loops: CDR1 SGDLS, CDR2 YYNGEE. The CDR3 spells CASSAKGHGVGYTF. The CDR3 region has the DNA TGTGCCAGCAGCGCCAAGGGACACGGGGTAGGCTACACCTTC.

This clonotype was detected a few times. The V and J genes are TRBV6-5 and TRBJ1-1; D gene ambiguous. The CDR3 extends over 15 amino acids. From germline, CDR1 is MNHEY and CDR2 SVGAGI. Trimming stripped 5 bases from V and 0 bases from J, with 13 bases between. DNA of the CDR3: TGTGCCAGCAGTAGGGCTCGTCAGCTGAACACTGAAGCTTTCTTT. The encoded protein is CASSRARQLNTEAFF.

This clonotype was detected a few times. CDR3 amino acids: CASSELYGAPVMNTEAFF. CDR3 nucleotides: TGTGCCAGCAGTGAATTATACGGGGCGCCTGTCATGAACACTGAAGCTTTCTTT. The gene calls are TRBV2 and TRBJ1-1; the D gene is possibly TRBD1 (5 bases). CDR1 is SNHLY and CDR2 is FYNNEI in the germline V gene. The CDR3 length is 18 residues. V was pared by 2 bases and J by 0 bases, with 19 bases between. Full variable domain (rest looked up from reference TRBV2 and TRBJ1-1): EPEVTQTPSHQVTQMGQEVILRCVPISNHLYFYWYRQILGQKVEFLVSFYNNEISEKSEIFDDQFSVERPDGSNFTLKIRSTKLEDSAMYFCASSELYGAPVMNTEAFFGQGTRLTVV.

The CDR3 is CSARATQGYEQYF. In nucleotides, the CDR3 is TGCAGTGCTAGGGCCACCCAAGGGTACGAGCAGTACTTC. The chain recombines TRBV20-1 with TRBJ2-7; D gene unclear. This CDR3 has 13 amino acids. V gave up 3 bases and J gave up 4 bases, with 13 bases separating them. Germline CDR1 and CDR2: DFQATT and SNEGSKA (reference sequence).

The J gene is TRBJ2-7, the V gene TRBV4-3; 9 bases agree with TRBD2. J was trimmed by 5 bases and V by 0 bases; bases with no gene match: 14. The length of the CDR3 is 18 residues. Per germline, CDR1 LGHNA and CDR2 YSLEER. CDR3 in DNA: TGCGCCAGCAGCCAAGATTGGCGTTGGACTAGCGTTACCAACGAGCAGTACTTC. Its protein is CASSQDWRWTSVTNEQYF.

This chain joins TRBV27 and TRBJ2-1; weak D call: TRBD2 (5 bases). Germline V gives CDR1 MNHEY, CDR2 SMNVEV (reference sequence). CDR3 length: 15 residues. With 6 bases removed from V and 3 bases from J, the gap between germline ends came to 15 bases. The CDR3 DNA sequence: TGTGCCAGCAGCTACCGGGATCCCAGCTACAATGAGCAGTTCTTC. It translates to CASSYRDPSYNEQFF.

This clonotype was observed a handful of times. V gene TRBV7-3 combines with J gene TRBJ2-5; D tentatively fits TRBD1 or TRBD2 (5 bases each). V gave up 5 bases and J gave up 0 bases, with 13 bases separating them. CDR3 size: 15 residues. In germline, CDR1 is SGHTA, CDR2 FQGTGA. CDR3 sequence reads: CASSPSGAHQETQYF. The CDR3 nucleotides read TGTGCCAGCAGCCCCTCCGGGGCCCACCAAGAGACCCAGTACTTC.

This clonotype was seen many times. The V call is TRBV9, the J call TRBJ2-5; unclear D gene. V gave up 0 bases and J gave up 4 bases, with 10 bases separating them. The germline V gene has CDR1 SGDLS and CDR2 YYNGEE. The CDR3 contains 14 residues. The CDR3 DNA is TGTGCCAGCAGCGTAGCCCCGCCGCCAGAGACCCAGTACTTC. Residues: CASSVAPPPETQYF.

The chain employs TRBV2 and TRBJ1-5; the D is unclear. Trimming shortened V by 2 bases and J by 1 base, and 15 bases separated the two germline ends. Germline-derived CDR1 and CDR2 are SNHLY and FYNNEI. CDR3 size: 17 residues. The CDR3 is CASSEFRGVRSNQPQHF. The CDR3 DNA sequence: TGTGCCAGCAGTGAATTCCGTGGGGTACGGAGCAATCAGCCCCAGCATTTT.

The chain joins TRBV4-1 to TRBJ1-5, with TRBD1 identical over 10 bases. The length of the CDR3 is 15 residues. Germline V gives CDR1 MGHRA, CDR2 YSYEKL. V shed 0 bases and J 10 bases; nucleotides not matched to a gene: 6. The CDR3 DNA is TGCGCCAGCAGCCAAGACGACAGGGGGCTTTCCCCCCAGCATTTT. Protein product: CASSQDDRGLSPQHF.